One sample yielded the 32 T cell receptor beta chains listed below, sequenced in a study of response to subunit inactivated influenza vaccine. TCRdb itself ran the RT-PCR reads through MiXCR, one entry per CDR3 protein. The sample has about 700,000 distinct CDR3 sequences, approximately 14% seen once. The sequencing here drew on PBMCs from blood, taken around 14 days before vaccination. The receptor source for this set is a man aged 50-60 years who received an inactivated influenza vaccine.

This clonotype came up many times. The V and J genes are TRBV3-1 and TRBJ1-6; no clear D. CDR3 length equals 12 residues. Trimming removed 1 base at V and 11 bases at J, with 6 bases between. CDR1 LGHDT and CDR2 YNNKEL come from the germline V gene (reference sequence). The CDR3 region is CASSQGFAPLHF. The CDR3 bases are TGTGCCAGCAGCCAAGGCTTCGCACCCCTCCACTTT. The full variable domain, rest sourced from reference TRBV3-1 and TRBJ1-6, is DTAVSQTPKYLVTQMGNDKSIKCEQNLGHDTMYWYKQDSKKFLKIMFSYNNKELIINETVPNRFSPKSPDKAHLNLHINSLELGDSAVYFCASSQGFAPLHFGNGTRLTVT.

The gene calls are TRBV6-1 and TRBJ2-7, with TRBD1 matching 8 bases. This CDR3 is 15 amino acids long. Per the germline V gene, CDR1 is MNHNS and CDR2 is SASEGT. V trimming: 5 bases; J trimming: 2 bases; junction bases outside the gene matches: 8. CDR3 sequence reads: CASSSTGGPTYEQYF. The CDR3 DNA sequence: TGTGCCAGCAGTAGCACAGGGGGGCCTACCTACGAGCAGTACTTC.

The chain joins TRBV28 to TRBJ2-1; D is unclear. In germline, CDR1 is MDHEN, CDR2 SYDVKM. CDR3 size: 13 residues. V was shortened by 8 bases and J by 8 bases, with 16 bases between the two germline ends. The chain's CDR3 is CASLSQLGHEQFF. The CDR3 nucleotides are TGTGCCAGCTTGAGCCAGCTGGGTCATGAGCAGTTCTTC.

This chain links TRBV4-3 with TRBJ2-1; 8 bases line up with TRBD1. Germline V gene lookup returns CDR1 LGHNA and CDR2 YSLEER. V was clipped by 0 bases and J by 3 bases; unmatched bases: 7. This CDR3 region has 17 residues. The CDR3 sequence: CASSQDWGDRYYNEQFF. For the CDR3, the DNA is TGCGCCAGCAGCCAAGATTGGGGGGACAGGTACTACAATGAGCAGTTCTTC.

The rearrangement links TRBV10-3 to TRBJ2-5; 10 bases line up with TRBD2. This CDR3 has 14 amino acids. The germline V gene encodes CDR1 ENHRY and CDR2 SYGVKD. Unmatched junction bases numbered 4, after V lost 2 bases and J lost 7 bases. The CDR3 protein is CAISELAGEGTQYF. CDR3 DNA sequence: TGTGCCATCAGTGAGCTAGCGGGAGAGGGGACCCAGTACTTC.

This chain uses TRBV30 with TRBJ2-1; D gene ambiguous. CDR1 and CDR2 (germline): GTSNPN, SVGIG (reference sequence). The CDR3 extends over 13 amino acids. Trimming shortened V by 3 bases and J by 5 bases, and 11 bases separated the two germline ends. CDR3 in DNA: TGTGCCTGGAGCCGTTCTAGGAACAATGAGCAGTTCTTC. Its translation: CAWSRSRNNEQFF.

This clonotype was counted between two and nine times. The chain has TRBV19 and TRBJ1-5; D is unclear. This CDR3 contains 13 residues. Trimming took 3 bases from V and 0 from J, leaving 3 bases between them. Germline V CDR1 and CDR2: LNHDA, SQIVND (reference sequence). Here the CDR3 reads CASSISSNQPQHF. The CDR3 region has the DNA TGTGCCAGTAGTATTAGTAGCAATCAGCCCCAGCATTTT.

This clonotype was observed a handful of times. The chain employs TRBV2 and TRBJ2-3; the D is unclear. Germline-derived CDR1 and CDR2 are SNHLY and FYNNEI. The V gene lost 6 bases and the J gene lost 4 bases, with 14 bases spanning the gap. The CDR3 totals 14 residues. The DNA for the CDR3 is TGTGCCAGCAGGGGGTCAAATGGACCAGATACGCAGTATTTT. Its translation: CASRGSNGPDTQYF.

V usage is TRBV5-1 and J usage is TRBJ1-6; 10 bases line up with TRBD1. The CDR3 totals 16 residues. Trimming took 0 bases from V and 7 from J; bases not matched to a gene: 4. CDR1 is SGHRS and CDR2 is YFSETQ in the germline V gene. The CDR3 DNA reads TGCGCCAGCAGCTTGGGACAGGGGGCTGGGAATTCACCCCTCCACTTT. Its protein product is CASSLGQGAGNSPLHF.

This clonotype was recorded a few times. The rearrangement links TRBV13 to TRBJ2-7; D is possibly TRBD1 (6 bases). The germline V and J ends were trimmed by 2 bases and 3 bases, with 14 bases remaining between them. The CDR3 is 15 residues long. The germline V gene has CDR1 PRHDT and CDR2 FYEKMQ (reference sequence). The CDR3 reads CASSLQGIGNYEQYF. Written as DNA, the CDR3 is TGTGCCAGCAGCTTACAGGGGATAGGCAACTACGAGCAGTACTTC. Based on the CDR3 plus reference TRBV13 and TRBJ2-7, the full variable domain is AAGVIQSPRHLIKEKRETATLKCYPIPRHDTVYWYQQGPGQDPQFLISFYEKMQSDKGSIPDRFSAQQFSDYHSELNMSSLELGDSALYFCASSLQGIGNYEQYFGPGTRLTVT.

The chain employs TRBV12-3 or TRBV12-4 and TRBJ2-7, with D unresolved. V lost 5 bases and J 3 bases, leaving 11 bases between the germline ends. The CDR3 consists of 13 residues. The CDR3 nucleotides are TGTGCCAGCAGTGGCAGGCCCCTCTACGAGCAGTACTTC. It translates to CASSGRPLYEQYF.

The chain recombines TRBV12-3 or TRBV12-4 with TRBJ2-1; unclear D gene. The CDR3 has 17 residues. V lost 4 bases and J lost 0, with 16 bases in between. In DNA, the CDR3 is TGTGCCAGCAGTTCCCCCCCTACAGCGAGCTCCTACAATGAGCAGTTCTTC. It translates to CASSSPPTASSYNEQFF.

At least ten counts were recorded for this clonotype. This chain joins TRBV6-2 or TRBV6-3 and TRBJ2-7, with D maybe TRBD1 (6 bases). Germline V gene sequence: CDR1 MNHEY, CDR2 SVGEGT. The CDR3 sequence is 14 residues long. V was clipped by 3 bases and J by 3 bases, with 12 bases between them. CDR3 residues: CASSYRQDYYEQYF. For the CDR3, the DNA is TGTGCCAGCAGTTATAGACAGGATTACTACGAGCAGTACTTC.

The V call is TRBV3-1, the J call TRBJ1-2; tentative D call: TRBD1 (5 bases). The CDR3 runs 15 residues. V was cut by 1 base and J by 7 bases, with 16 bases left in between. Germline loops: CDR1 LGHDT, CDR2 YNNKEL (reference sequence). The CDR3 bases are TGTGCCAGCAGCCAAGTTAATCGGGGGAAGGCTGGCTACACCTTC. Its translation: CASSQVNRGKAGYTF.

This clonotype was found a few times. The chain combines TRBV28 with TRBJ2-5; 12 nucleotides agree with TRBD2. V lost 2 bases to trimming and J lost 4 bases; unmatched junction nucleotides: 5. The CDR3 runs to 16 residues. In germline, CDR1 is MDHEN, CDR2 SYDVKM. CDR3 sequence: CASSLPLAGGRETQYF. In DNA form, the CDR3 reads TGTGCCAGCAGTTTACCCCTAGCGGGGGGGCGAGAGACCCAGTACTTC.

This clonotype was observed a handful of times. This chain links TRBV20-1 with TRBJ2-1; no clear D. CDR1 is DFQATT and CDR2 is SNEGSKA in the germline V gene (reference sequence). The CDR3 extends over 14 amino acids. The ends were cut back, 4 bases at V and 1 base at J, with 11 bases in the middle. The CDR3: CSAMTPLSYNEQFF. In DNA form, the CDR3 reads TGCAGTGCTATGACTCCGCTGTCCTACAATGAGCAGTTCTTC.

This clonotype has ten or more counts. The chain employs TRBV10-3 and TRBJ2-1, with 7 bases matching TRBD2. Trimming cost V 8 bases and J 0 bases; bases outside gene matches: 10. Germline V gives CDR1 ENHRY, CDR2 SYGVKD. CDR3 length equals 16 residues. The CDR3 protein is CAIRHASGDSYNEQFF. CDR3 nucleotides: TGTGCCATCCGACATGCTAGCGGAGACTCCTACAATGAGCAGTTCTTC.

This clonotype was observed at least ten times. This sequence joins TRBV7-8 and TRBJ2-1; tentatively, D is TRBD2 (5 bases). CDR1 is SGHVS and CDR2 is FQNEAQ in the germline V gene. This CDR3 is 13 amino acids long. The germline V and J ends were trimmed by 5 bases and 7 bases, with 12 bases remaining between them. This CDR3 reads CASSQESGNEQFF. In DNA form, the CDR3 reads TGTGCCAGCAGCCAGGAGTCGGGGAATGAGCAGTTCTTC.

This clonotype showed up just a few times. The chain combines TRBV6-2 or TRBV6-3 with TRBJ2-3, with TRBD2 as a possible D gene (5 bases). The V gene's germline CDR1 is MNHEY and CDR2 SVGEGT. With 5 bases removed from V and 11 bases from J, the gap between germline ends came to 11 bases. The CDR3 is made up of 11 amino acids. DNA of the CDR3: TGTGCCAGCAGTCCCGGACGGGGGCAGTATTTT. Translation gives CASSPGRGQYF.

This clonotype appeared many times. CDR3 sequence reads: CASSRTQGEKLFF. DNA of the CDR3: TGTGCCAGCAGTCGCACTCAGGGTGAAAAACTGTTTTTT. The chain has TRBV28 and TRBJ1-4, with a possible D match to TRBD1 (5 bases). Deletions cut 5 bases from V and 7 bases from J, with 11 bases between. CDR1 and CDR2 (germline): MDHEN, SYDVKM. The CDR3 spans 13 residues.

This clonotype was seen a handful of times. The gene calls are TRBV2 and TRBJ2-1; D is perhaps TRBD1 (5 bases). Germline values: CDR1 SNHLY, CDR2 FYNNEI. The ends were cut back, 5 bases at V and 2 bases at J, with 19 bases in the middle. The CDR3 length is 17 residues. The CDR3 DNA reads TGTGCCAGCAGTCTCCTTTGGGGCGGAAAGGCCTACAATGAGCAGTTCTTC. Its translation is CASSLLWGGKAYNEQFF.

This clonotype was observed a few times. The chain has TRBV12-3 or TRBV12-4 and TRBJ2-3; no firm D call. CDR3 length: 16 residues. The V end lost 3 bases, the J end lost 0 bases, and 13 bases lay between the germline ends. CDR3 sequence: CASSFYGRGSTDTQYF. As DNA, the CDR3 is TGTGCCAGCAGTTTTTACGGTCGCGGTAGCACAGATACGCAGTATTTT.

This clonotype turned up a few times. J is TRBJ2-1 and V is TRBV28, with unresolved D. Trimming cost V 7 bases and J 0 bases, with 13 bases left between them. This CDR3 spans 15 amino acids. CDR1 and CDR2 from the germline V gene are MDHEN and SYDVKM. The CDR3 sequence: CASTSRGRSYNEQFF. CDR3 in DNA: TGTGCCAGCACCTCGCGCGGCCGCTCCTACAATGAGCAGTTCTTC.

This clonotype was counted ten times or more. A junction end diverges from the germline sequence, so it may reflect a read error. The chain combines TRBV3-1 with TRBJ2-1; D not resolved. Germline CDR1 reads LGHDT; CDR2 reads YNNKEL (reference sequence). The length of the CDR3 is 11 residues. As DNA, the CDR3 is TGCGCCAGCAGCCAAGGTAATGAGCAGTTCTTC. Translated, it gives CASSQGNEQFF.

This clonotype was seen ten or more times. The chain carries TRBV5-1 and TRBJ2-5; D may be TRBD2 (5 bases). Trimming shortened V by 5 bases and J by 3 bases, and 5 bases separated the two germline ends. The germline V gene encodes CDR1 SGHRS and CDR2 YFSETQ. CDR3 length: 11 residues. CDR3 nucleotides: TGCGCCAGCAGGGGAGAAGAGACCCAGTACTTC. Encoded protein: CASRGEETQYF.

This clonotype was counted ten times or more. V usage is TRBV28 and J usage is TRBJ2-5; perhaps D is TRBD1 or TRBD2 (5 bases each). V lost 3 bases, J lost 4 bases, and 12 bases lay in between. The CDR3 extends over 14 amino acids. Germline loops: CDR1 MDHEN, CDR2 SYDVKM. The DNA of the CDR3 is TGTGCCAGCAGTTTCACAGCTGGGGGAGAGACCCAGTACTTC. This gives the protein CASSFTAGGETQYF.

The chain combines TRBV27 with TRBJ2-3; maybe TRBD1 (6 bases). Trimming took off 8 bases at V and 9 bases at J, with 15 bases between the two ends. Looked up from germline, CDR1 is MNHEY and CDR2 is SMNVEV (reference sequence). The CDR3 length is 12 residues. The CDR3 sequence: CASGLNRETQYF. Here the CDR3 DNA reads TGTGCCAGCGGTCTAAACAGGGAGACGCAGTATTTT.

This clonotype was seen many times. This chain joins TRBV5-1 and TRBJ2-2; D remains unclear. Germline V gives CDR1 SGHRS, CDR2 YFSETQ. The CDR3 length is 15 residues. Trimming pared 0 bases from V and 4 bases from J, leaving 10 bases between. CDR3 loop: CASSLVKVSTGELFF. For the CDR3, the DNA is TGCGCCAGCAGCTTGGTAAAGGTTAGCACCGGGGAGCTGTTTTTT.

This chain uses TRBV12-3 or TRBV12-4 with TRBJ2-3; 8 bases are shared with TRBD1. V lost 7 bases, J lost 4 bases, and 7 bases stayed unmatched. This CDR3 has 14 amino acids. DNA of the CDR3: TGTGCCAGCACCCTACAGGGGGTCGCAGATACGCAGTATTTT. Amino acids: CASTLQGVADTQYF.

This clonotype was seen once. CDR3 residues: CATSRELASYNEQFF. The DNA of the CDR3 is TGTGCCACCAGCAGAGAACTAGCGAGTTACAATGAGCAGTTCTTC. V usage is TRBV15 and J usage is TRBJ2-1; 7 positions match TRBD2. The V gene's germline CDR1 is LNHNV and CDR2 YYDKDF (reference sequence). The V segment lost 0 bases and the J segment 4 bases; nucleotides outside the gene matches: 3. CDR3 length: 15 amino acids. The variable domain in full, completed from reference TRBV15 and TRBJ2-1, reads DAMVIQNPRYQVTQFGKPVTLSCSQTLNHNVMYWYQQKSSQAPKLLFHYYDKDFNNEADTPDNFQSRRPNTSFCFLDIRSPGLGDTAMYLCATSRELASYNEQFFGPGTRLTVL.

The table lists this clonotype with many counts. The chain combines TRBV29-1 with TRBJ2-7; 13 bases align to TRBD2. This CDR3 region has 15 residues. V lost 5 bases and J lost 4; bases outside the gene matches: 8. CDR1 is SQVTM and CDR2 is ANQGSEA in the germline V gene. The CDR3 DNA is TGCAGCGTTTCCCCCGGACTAGCGGGAGTATACGAGCAGTACTTC. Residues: CSVSPGLAGVYEQYF.

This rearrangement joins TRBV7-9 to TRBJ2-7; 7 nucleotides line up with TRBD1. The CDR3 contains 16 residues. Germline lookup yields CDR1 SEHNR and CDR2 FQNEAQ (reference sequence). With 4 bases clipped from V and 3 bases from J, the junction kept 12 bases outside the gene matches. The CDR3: CASSSGLGQTLYEQYF. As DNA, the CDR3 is TGTGCCAGCAGCTCGGGTTTGGGACAGACCCTCTACGAGCAGTACTTC.